This TCR beta chain is drawn from a study of blood T cell repertoires in COVID-19 (TCRdb year 2020). For context, the study as a whole: The collaborator samples originated in the United States, Italy and Spain and spanned the acute and convalescent phases of COVID-19. Nearly every sample came with metadata listing a de-identified subject ID, COVID-19 status, age in years and sex. A freely available public database, intended as a resource for researchers studying the immune response to SARS-CoV-2, is where the repertoires were released. Samples came from the ongoing ImmuneRACE study (first 160 participants) plus 1,254 subjects from 6 global collaborators. The prospective study material was composed of cDNA or gDNA derived from T cells, B-cell-depleted T cells, or PBMCs. Deeply sampled blood TCRbeta repertoires from subjects exposed to, actively infected with, or recovered from COVID-19 were included in the dataset. Where available, HLA class I and class II types were taken from metadata supplied by the sample provider and were not determined by assay-based typing.

Comment on this clone: The antigen this receptor binds is unknown. No base quality values were provided; no much bigger clone lies one nucleotide off.

Results the study describes overall, beyond this receptor: Clinical and demographic metadata were provided uncurated, with the amount varying by source and participant.

The junction carries 14 bases between V and J, which are trimmed by 4 bases and 4 bases respectively. From its cysteine to its phenylalanine, the CDR3 spans 14 amino acids. Of the read, only the CDR3 DNA is kept; its 42 bases are in frame from base 1. The germline V gene supplies CDR1 SGHDT and CDR2 YYEEEE. The immunoSEQ Assay, a bias-controlled multiplex PCR, was used to amplify TCRbeta CDR3 regions from genomic DNA. Per the authors' processing: The number of nucleated cells in each sample was estimated by amplification of reference gene primers within the assay. To quantify the absolute abundance of each unique TCRbeta CDR3 rearrangement, sequence reads were collapsed and filtered. For each sample, productive Simpson clonality was calculated by taking the square root of Simpson's diversity index across productive rearrangements. TCRdb took this table from immuneACCESS and kept in-frame rearrangements with V and J called. Such tables lack part of the clones; where checked against another copy, unresolved V genes explain under half of the gap, and the rest is unexplained. V, J and clone size derive from that table, while D and trimming were established from the DNA sequence. Across this sample there are 90,000 to 130,000 clones, with around 79% seen only once. The ten largest make up around 16% of the sample.

Collaborating institutions collected whole blood in K2EDTA tubes following their own protocols. For TCRbeta analysis, collaborators shipped samples as frozen whole blood, isolated PBMCs, or DNA extracted from either of those sample types. In this chain, TRBV5-6 is recombined with TRBJ1-2, with the D gene uncertain. The sample comprised peripheral blood. This receptor was taken from a woman older than 75 with active or convalescent COVID-19. The encoded CDR3 is CASSIGLGSYGYTF. The sequenced DNA is TGTGCCAGCAGCATCGGACTAGGCAGCTATGGCTACACCTTC.